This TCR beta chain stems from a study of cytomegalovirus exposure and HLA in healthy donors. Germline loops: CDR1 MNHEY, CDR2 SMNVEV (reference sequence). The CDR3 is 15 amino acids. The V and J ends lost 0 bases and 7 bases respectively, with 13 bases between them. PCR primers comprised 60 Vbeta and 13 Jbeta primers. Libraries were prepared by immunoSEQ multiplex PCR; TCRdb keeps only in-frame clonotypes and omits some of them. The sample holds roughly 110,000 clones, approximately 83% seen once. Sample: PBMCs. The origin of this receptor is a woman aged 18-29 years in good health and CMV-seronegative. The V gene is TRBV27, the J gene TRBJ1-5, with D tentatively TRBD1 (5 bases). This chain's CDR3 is CASSLSGGGRQPQHF. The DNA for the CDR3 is TGTGCCAGCAGTTTATCGGGGGGAGGGAGGCAGCCCCAGCATTTT.